This T cell receptor beta chain was retrieved from a study of T-cell reconstitution after alpha-beta-depleted transplantation in children. Preparation of the TCRbeta library used unique molecular identifiers. TCRdb called the PCR reads again in MiXCR, with one record for every CDR3 protein. The data hold almost 400,000 distinct CDR3 sequences, with roughly 22% observed a single time. The CDR3 is 13 residues long. Germline V gene sequence: CDR1 SNHLY, CDR2 FYNNEI. V lost 4 bases, J lost 5 bases, and 11 bases lay in between. This chain links TRBV2 with TRBJ2-5; D may be TRBD1 (6 bases). The receptor was isolated from a human donor who donated a stem cell graft to a child with acute myeloid leukemia. Sequenced material: PBMCs from the stem cell graft donor, taken from the stem cell graft. The CDR3 DNA reads TGTGCCAGCAGTGCTTGGGGGCTCGAGACCCAGTACTTC. Translating it yields CASSAWGLETQYF.